Shown below are 23 T cell receptor beta chains from a single sample sequenced in a study of CD4 T cells in relation to SARS-CoV-2 and coronaviruses. Their antigens are not known. The repertoire was sequenced with immunoSEQ multiplex PCR; TCRdb's copy has only in-frame clones and lacks some. Among 25,000 to 35,000 clones listed, about 70% were seen once. Sample: memory CD4+ T cells from PBMCs, cultured in vitro. The source of these receptors is an adult with COVID-19.

The V and J genes are TRBV5-4 and TRBJ2-7, with unresolved D. V lost 10 bases to trimming and J lost 0 bases, with 20 bases between them. Looked up from germline, CDR1 is SGHNT and CDR2 is YYREEE (reference sequence). This CDR3 spans 15 amino acids. This chain's CDR3 is CAGATGPNTSYEQYF. The CDR3 region has the DNA TGTGCCGGAGCCACCGGACCGAATACCTCCTACGAGCAGTACTTC.

The chain joins TRBV5-5 to TRBJ2-5; no clear D. Germline V gene data show CDR1 as SGHKS and CDR2 as YYEKEE (reference sequence). CDR3 size: 13 residues. V was shortened by 5 bases and J by 2 bases, with 10 bases between the two germline ends. The CDR3 here is CASRPGSQETQYF. The CDR3 DNA follows: TGTGCCAGCAGGCCCGGGTCTCAAGAGACCCAGTACTTC.

The chain recombines TRBV19 with TRBJ2-3; D call uncertain. The CDR3 consists of 13 residues. Germline loops: CDR1 LNHDA, CDR2 SQIVND (reference sequence). Trimming removed 5 bases at V and 7 bases at J, with 13 bases between. The CDR3 nucleotides read TGTGCCAGTAGTTCAACCCAGCAGAATACGCAGTATTTT. This gives the protein CASSSTQQNTQYF.

Points on this clone: A read error may produce the germline difference seen at one junction end. The chain carries TRBV5-6 and TRBJ2-7, with 7 positions matching TRBD2. The CDR3 covers 14 residues. Germline V gene lookup returns CDR1 SGHDT and CDR2 YYEEEE. The CDR3 sequence: CASSLSGISHEQYF. The DNA of the CDR3 is TGTGCCAGCAGCTTGAGCGGGATCTCCCACGAGCAGTACTTC. The full variable domain, in which reference TRBV5-6 and TRBJ2-7 provide the parts outside the CDR3, is DAGVTQSPTHLIKTRGQQVTLRCSPKSGHDTVSWYQQALGQGPQFIFQYYEEEERQRGNFPDRFSGHQFPNYSSELNVNALLLGDSALYLCASSLSGISHEQYFGPGTRLTVT.

The chain recombines TRBV27 with TRBJ2-1; D may be TRBD2 (6 bases). The V gene's germline CDR1 is MNHEY and CDR2 SMNVEV (reference sequence). V dropped 8 bases and J dropped 6 bases, with 17 bases sitting between them. This CDR3 contains 14 residues. This CDR3 reads CASSVRGLGNEQFF. The CDR3 nucleotides are TGTGCCAGCTCCGTCCGGGGGTTAGGCAATGAGCAGTTCTTC.

The chain is built from TRBV5-4 and TRBJ2-1, with a weak D call TRBD2 (6 bases). V lost 2 bases and J 5 bases, leaving 14 bases between the germline ends. This CDR3 has 15 residues. Germline lookup yields CDR1 SGHNT and CDR2 YYREEE (reference sequence). The CDR3 loop reads CASSFVSGSNNEQFF. CDR3 in DNA: TGTGCCAGCAGCTTTGTGAGCGGGTCTAACAATGAGCAGTTCTTC.

This clone was detected once. The chain combines TRBV12-3 or TRBV12-4 with TRBJ2-1; 8 bases are a match to TRBD1. This CDR3 has 13 residues. The V gene end was trimmed by 6 bases and the J gene end by 7 bases; junction bases not matched to a gene: 5. CDR3 bases: TGTGCCAGCAGCCGCGACAGGGGAAATGAGCAGTTCTTC. It translates to CASSRDRGNEQFF.

The V gene is TRBV10-3, the J gene TRBJ2-2, with unresolved D. The CDR3 is 14 residues long. CDR1 is ENHRY and CDR2 is SYGVKD in the germline V gene. V was clipped by 9 bases and J by 5 bases, with 16 bases between them. DNA of the CDR3: TGTGCCATAGGGATGATGGGGAATACCGGGGAGCTGTTTTTT. Translating gives CAIGMMGNTGELFF.

J is TRBJ2-3 and V is TRBV10-3; 9 bases are a match to TRBD1. Per the germline V gene, CDR1 is ENHRY and CDR2 is SYGVKD. Trimming at V came to 2 bases and at J to 4 bases, leaving 4 bases not matched to a gene. The CDR3 has 15 residues. The CDR3: CAISEGDREADTQYF. Written as DNA, the CDR3 is TGTGCCATCAGTGAGGGGGACAGGGAAGCAGATACGCAGTATTTT.

This rearrangement joins TRBV19 to TRBJ2-3; D is unresolved. The CDR3 runs 14 residues. The V and J ends lost 4 bases and 6 bases respectively, with 14 bases between them. The V gene's germline CDR1 is LNHDA and CDR2 SQIVND (reference sequence). CDR3 in DNA: TGTGCCAGTAGTACGCGGCAAAATCCGGATACGCAGTATTTT. It translates to CASSTRQNPDTQYF.

The J gene is TRBJ1-5, the V gene TRBV3-1 (or the pseudogene TRBV3-2); no definite D call. Trimming removed 3 bases at V and 4 bases at J, with 7 bases between. Germline loops: CDR1 LGHDT, CDR2 YNNKEL (reference sequence). This CDR3 is 13 amino acids long. As DNA, the CDR3 is TGTGCCAGCAGCCAGGACGGGAATCAGCCCCAGCATTTT. This encodes CASSQDGNQPQHF.

The gene calls are TRBV14 and TRBJ2-1; tentative D call: TRBD2 (6 bases). CDR3 length: 17 residues. In germline, CDR1 is SGHDN, CDR2 FVKESK. Trimming stripped 1 base from V and 3 bases from J, with 16 bases between. CDR3 residues: CASSQVRLATIYNEQFF. The CDR3 region has the DNA TGTGCCAGCAGCCAAGTGAGGCTAGCGACGATCTACAATGAGCAGTTCTTC. The full variable domain, with the rest looked up from reference TRBV14 and TRBJ2-1, is EAGVTQFPSHSVIEKGQTVTLRCDPISGHDNLYWYRRVMGKEIKFLLHFVKESKQDESGMPNNRFLAERTGGTYSTLKVQPAELEDSGVYFCASSQVRLATIYNEQFFGPGTRLTVL.

CDR3 sequence reads: CASSLRRGGMGNEQFF. The CDR3 coding sequence is TGTGCCAGCAGTTTGCGCCGGGGAGGGATGGGCAATGAGCAGTTCTTC. The chain links TRBV5-5 to TRBJ2-1; 7 nucleotides match TRBD2. The CDR3 has 16 residues. After removal of 5 bases from V and 6 bases from J, the junction contained 14 bases not matched to a gene. CDR1 and CDR2 from the germline V gene are SGHKS and YYEKEE (reference sequence).

The chain combines TRBV30 with TRBJ1-5; no definite D call. Germline V gene data show CDR1 as GTSNPN and CDR2 as SVGIG (reference sequence). This CDR3 has 13 residues. The ends were cut back, 1 base at V and 0 bases at J, with 4 bases in the middle. This chain's CDR3 is CAWSGDSNQPQHF. CDR3 nucleotide sequence: TGTGCCTGGAGTGGGGATAGCAATCAGCCCCAGCATTTT.

The chain joins TRBV9 to TRBJ2-3; D is perhaps TRBD2 (5 bases). The CDR3 has 15 amino acids. Germline V gives CDR1 SGDLS, CDR2 YYNGEE. The V end lost 3 bases, the J end lost 3 bases, and 14 bases lay between the germline ends. The CDR3 here is CASSALLVPTDTQYF. The CDR3 bases are TGTGCCAGCAGCGCGCTACTAGTCCCTACAGATACGCAGTATTTT.

CDR3 in DNA: TGTGCCAGCAGCCACAAGGGCTTGGGCACAGATACGCAGTATTTT. The encoded protein is CASSHKGLGTDTQYF. This sequence joins TRBV7-8 and TRBJ2-3, with D hard to call. Germline CDR1 is SGHVS and CDR2 is FQNEAQ. The CDR3 covers 15 residues. Trimming took 5 bases from V and 1 from J, leaving 13 bases between them.

The chain joins TRBV9 to TRBJ2-7; 7 bases align to TRBD1. The CDR3 is 15 amino acids. V was clipped by 2 bases and J by 7 bases; unmatched bases: 12. CDR1 is SGDLS, CDR2 YYNGEE, per germline. CDR3 DNA sequence: TGTGCCAGCAGCGTTGGGCCCGAGGGGGCGGGTGAGCAGTACTTC. It is translated as CASSVGPEGAGEQYF.

This clone was recorded once. This chain links TRBV28 with TRBJ2-1; 7 bases line up with TRBD2. Germline assignment: CDR1 MDHEN and CDR2 SYDVKM. The CDR3 totals 13 residues. Unmatched junction bases numbered 4, after V lost 7 bases and J lost 4 bases. The CDR3 nucleotides are TGTGCCAGCACGGCTAGCGGTTACAATGAGCAGTTCTTC. Its translation is CASTASGYNEQFF.

This clone came up a few times. The rearrangement joins TRBV28 to TRBJ2-1; TRBD2 agrees at 7 bases. The ends lost 6 bases at V and 9 bases at J; junction bases unmatched: 5. The CDR3 runs to 12 residues. Per germline, CDR1 MDHEN and CDR2 SYDVKM. CDR3 residues: CASRREEVEQFF. The CDR3 DNA reads TGTGCCAGCAGACGGGAGGAAGTTGAGCAGTTCTTC.

The chain links TRBV10-3 to TRBJ2-2; 11 bases fit TRBD2. The CDR3 is 16 residues long. The ends lost 1 base at V and 4 bases at J; junction bases unmatched: 2. Germline V gene data show CDR1 as ENHRY and CDR2 as SYGVKD. The CDR3 here is CAISEFTSGSTGELFF. The CDR3 coding sequence is TGTGCCATCAGTGAGTTCACTAGCGGGAGCACCGGGGAGCTGTTTTTT.

The chain joins TRBV11-2 to TRBJ2-1; no reliable D call. V was trimmed by 3 bases and J by 4 bases, leaving 13 bases between them. CDR3 length equals 15 residues. The germline CDR1 and CDR2 sequences are SGHAT and FQNNGV. This CDR3 is CASSLRRAQYNEQFF. For the CDR3, the DNA is TGTGCCAGCAGCTTGCGACGGGCCCAGTACAATGAGCAGTTCTTC.

This clone was found a few times. The J gene is TRBJ2-3, the V gene TRBV19, with 7 bases matching TRBD1. CDR3 size: 14 residues. The V segment lost 7 bases and the J segment 4 bases; nucleotides outside the gene matches: 8. Germline V gene lookup returns CDR1 LNHDA and CDR2 SQIVND (reference sequence). CDR3: CASNRQGVADTQYF. For the CDR3, the DNA is TGTGCCAGTAATCGGCAGGGGGTGGCAGATACGCAGTATTTT.

The CDR3 is CASSLFPSGNTDTQYF. The DNA of the CDR3 is TGTGCCAGCAGCTTATTCCCTAGCGGGAACACAGATACGCAGTATTTT. The chain carries TRBV7-2 and TRBJ2-3; 9 bases line up with TRBD2. V was clipped by 2 bases and J by 2 bases; unmatched bases: 5. CDR3 length: 16 amino acids. Germline V gene sequence: CDR1 SGHTA, CDR2 FQGNSA.